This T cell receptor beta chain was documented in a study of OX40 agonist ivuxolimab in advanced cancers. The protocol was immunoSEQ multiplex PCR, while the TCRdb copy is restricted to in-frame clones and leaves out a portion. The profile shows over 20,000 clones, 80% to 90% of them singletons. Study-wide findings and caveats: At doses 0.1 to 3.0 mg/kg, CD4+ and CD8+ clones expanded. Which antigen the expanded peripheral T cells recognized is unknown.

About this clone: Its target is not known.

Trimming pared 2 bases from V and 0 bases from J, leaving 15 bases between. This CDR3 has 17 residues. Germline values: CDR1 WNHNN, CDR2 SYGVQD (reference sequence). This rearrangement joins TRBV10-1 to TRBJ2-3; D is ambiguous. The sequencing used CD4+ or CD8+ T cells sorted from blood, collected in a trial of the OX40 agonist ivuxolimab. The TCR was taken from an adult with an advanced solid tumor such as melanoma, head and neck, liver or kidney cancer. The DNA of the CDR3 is TGCGCCAGCAGTGAGGCATACCCCTCGGCAAGCACAGATACGCAGTATTTT. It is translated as CASSEAYPSASTDTQYF.